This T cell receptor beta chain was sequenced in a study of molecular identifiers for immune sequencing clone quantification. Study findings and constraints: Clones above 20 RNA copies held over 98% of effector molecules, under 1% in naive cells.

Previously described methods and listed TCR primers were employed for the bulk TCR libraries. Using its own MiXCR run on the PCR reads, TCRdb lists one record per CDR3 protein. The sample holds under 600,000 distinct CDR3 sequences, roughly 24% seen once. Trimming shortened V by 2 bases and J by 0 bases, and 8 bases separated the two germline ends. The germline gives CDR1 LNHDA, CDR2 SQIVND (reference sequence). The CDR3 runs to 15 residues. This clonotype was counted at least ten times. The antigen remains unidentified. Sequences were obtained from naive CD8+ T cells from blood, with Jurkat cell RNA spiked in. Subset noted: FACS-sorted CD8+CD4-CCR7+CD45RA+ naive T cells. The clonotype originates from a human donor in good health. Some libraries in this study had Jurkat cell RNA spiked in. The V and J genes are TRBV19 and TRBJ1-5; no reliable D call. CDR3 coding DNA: TGTGCCAGTAGTATATCCGAATATAGCAATCAGCCCCAGCATTTT. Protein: CASSISEYSNQPQHF.